These 19 T cell receptor beta chains originate from one sample sequenced in a study of response to subunit inactivated influenza vaccine. MiXCR, run by TCRdb on the RT-PCR reads, gives a single entry per CDR3 protein. Of about 570,000 distinct CDR3 sequences in the sample, over 9% were seen once. The sample was also reused in another study, on T cells expressing NK-cell markers. As that report states: UMI-tagged 5'RACE template switching yielded the TCR beta cDNA.

The specimen comprised PBMCs from blood, sampled on the day of vaccination. The receptors shown here come from a middle-aged man who received an inactivated influenza vaccine.

The J gene is TRBJ2-7, the V gene TRBV6-5; D perhaps matches TRBD2 (6 bases). The CDR3 is 15 residues long. Per the germline V gene, CDR1 is MNHEY and CDR2 is SVGAGI. V was trimmed by 2 bases and J by 2 bases, leaving 13 bases between them. The DNA of the CDR3 is TGTGCCAGCAGTTACGGGTCTAGCGTAGCCTACGAGCAGTACTTC. This translates into CASSYGSSVAYEQYF.

This clonotype has just a few counts. V and J are TRBV2 and TRBJ2-3; 10 bases are shared with TRBD2. This CDR3 has 15 amino acids. Germline V CDR1 and CDR2: SNHLY, FYNNEI. V lost 6 bases and J lost 6; bases outside the gene matches: 9. The CDR3 loop is CASRGTSDHTDTQYF. Here the CDR3 DNA reads TGTGCCAGCAGGGGGACTAGCGATCACACGGATACGCAGTATTTT.

This clonotype was seen only a few times. The V gene is TRBV9, the J gene TRBJ2-3; the match to TRBD2 covers 8 bases. There are 16 residues in the CDR3. V lost 4 bases to trimming and J lost 2 bases; unmatched junction nucleotides: 9. The germline CDR1 and CDR2 sequences are SGDLS and YYNGEE. The CDR3 spells CASSPSGGGITDTQYF. The CDR3 DNA is TGTGCCAGCAGCCCCTCGGGCGGGGGGATCACAGATACGCAGTATTTT.

The rearrangement links TRBV5-1 to TRBJ2-1; 10 nucleotides align to TRBD2. Germline CDR1 is SGHRS and CDR2 is YFSETQ. The ends lost 0 bases at V and 11 bases at J; junction bases unmatched: 8. This CDR3 region has 15 residues. The CDR3 sequence: CASSLAASGGEKQFF. The CDR3 DNA reads as TGCGCCAGCAGCTTGGCGGCTAGCGGGGGCGAGAAGCAGTTCTTC.

Here the CDR3 reads CASSQTGPAIYEQYF. The CDR3 nucleotides read TGTGCCAGCAGTCAGACAGGGCCGGCAATCTACGAGCAGTACTTC. The V call is TRBV6-1, the J call TRBJ2-7; 7 nucleotides line up with TRBD1. With V trimmed by 5 bases and J by 3 bases, 10 bases remained unmatched. Germline V CDR1 and CDR2: MNHNS, SASEGT. The length of the CDR3 is 15 residues.

The table lists this clonotype with a count of one. This chain uses TRBV18 with TRBJ2-3; TRBD2 matches at 10 bases. Unmatched junction bases numbered 5, after V lost 4 bases and J lost 4 bases. The CDR3 sequence is 15 residues long. Looked up from germline, CDR1 is KGHSH and CDR2 is LQKENI. The CDR3 DNA follows: TGTGCCAGCTCACAACGGACTAGCGGATCAGATACGCAGTATTTT. Residues: CASSQRTSGSDTQYF.

This clonotype was observed a handful of times. The genes are TRBV12-3 or TRBV12-4 and TRBJ2-7; the match to TRBD1 covers 12 bases. CDR3 length: 15 residues. V dropped 5 bases and J dropped 7; count of bases not matched to a gene: 9. CDR3 bases: TGTGCCAGCAGTCCACCGGGACAGGGGGCCCGTGAGCAGTACTTC. Its protein product is CASSPPGQGAREQYF.

In its sample, this clonotype was seen a few times. CDR3 amino acids: CASSQSRGDIQYF. CDR3 DNA: TGTGCCAGCAGCCAATCGAGGGGGGACATTCAGTACTTC. The chain recombines TRBV7-9 with TRBJ2-4; D may be TRBD1 or TRBD2 (6 bases each). Germline CDR1 SEHNR, CDR2 FQNEAQ (reference sequence). The CDR3 has 13 residues. V lost 5 bases to trimming and J lost 8 bases, with 13 bases between them.

The chain uses TRBV5-1 and TRBJ2-1; D is undetermined. CDR1 and CDR2 from the germline V gene are SGHRS and YFSETQ. The CDR3 spans 16 residues. V shed 0 bases and J shed 6 bases, with 16 bases lying between them. The CDR3 spells CASSLAGETSFNEQFF. DNA of the CDR3: TGCGCCAGCAGCTTGGCTGGGGAAACCTCTTTCAATGAGCAGTTCTTC.

This clonotype has more than one count but fewer than ten. The V call is TRBV12-3 or TRBV12-4, the J call TRBJ2-3; no firm D call. V lost 4 bases and J 3 bases, leaving 11 bases between the germline ends. The CDR3 spans 14 residues. In nucleotides, the CDR3 is TGTGCCAGCAGTTCTTTGACCACGACAGATACGCAGTATTTT. Translating it yields CASSSLTTTDTQYF.

This clonotype occurred a few times. This chain connects TRBV7-2 to TRBJ2-4; 10 bases align to TRBD2. This CDR3 has 16 amino acids. CDR1 is SGHTA, CDR2 FQGNSA, per germline. Trimming took 1 base from V and 9 from J; bases not matched to a gene: 9. CDR3 residues: CASSLVATSGLGIQYF. As DNA, the CDR3 is TGTGCCAGCAGCTTAGTTGCGACTAGCGGGTTGGGCATTCAGTACTTC.

V gene TRBV3-1 combines with J gene TRBJ2-3; a weak D match, TRBD1 (6 bases). CDR3 length: 14 amino acids. The V end was cut by 5 bases, the J end by 3 bases, with 12 bases between. Germline CDR1 is LGHDT and CDR2 is YNNKEL (reference sequence). The DNA of the CDR3 is TGTGCCAGCAGCAGGAGACAGGCTACAGATACGCAGTATTTT. This gives the protein CASSRRQATDTQYF.

The genes are TRBV15 and TRBJ2-1; no definite D call. Trimming pared 0 bases from V and 16 bases from J, leaving 16 bases between. This CDR3 has 13 residues. Germline-derived CDR1 and CDR2 are LNHNV and YYDKDF (reference sequence). The CDR3: CATSRDYGQGPFF. The CDR3 DNA reads TGTGCCACCAGCAGAGATTACGGCCAAGGACCTTTCTTC. Together with reference TRBV15 and TRBJ2-1, the CDR3 gives the full variable domain: DAMVIQNPRYQVTQFGKPVTLSCSQTLNHNVMYWYQQKSSQAPKLLFHYYDKDFNNEADTPDNFQSRRPNTSFCFLDIRSPGLGDTAMYLCATSRDYGQGPFFGPGTRLTVL.

At least ten counts were recorded for this clonotype. The chain employs TRBV25-1 and TRBJ2-1; 11 bases align to TRBD2. CDR1 MGHDK and CDR2 SYGVNS come from the germline V gene. With V trimmed by 5 bases and J by 3 bases, 9 bases remained unmatched. The length of the CDR3 is 17 residues. The CDR3 DNA follows: TGTGCCAGCAGTCCTCCGACCGGGACTAGCGGCTACAATGAGCAGTTCTTC. Its protein product is CASSPPTGTSGYNEQFF.

The J gene is TRBJ2-2, the V gene TRBV20-1; 9 bases are a match to TRBD2. The CDR3 has 16 amino acids. Germline loops: CDR1 DFQATT, CDR2 SNEGSKA (reference sequence). V was clipped by 5 bases and J by 1 base; unmatched bases: 8. The CDR3 region has the DNA TGCAGTGCTCACGGGAAGCGGGGGGTGAACACCGGGGAGCTGTTTTTT. Its translation is CSAHGKRGVNTGELFF.

This clonotype was recorded many times. J is TRBJ2-2 and V is TRBV7-9; 7 positions match TRBD1. V was clipped by 5 bases and J by 0 bases; unmatched bases: 3. Looked up from germline, CDR1 is SEHNR and CDR2 is FQNEAQ (reference sequence). CDR3 size: 15 residues. This CDR3 reads CASSRDSANTGELFF. Written as DNA, the CDR3 is TGTGCCAGCAGCCGGGACAGCGCGAACACCGGGGAGCTGTTTTTT.

In its sample, this clonotype was seen a few times. V and J are TRBV6-5 and TRBJ2-5, with 9 bases fitting TRBD2. Per germline, CDR1 MNHEY and CDR2 SVGAGI. The ends lost 2 bases at V and 7 bases at J; junction bases unmatched: 14. The CDR3 length is 17 residues. The CDR3 sequence: CASSYGSGGGRVGTQYF. CDR3 coding DNA: TGTGCCAGCAGTTACGGTAGCGGGGGTGGTCGCGTCGGGACCCAGTACTTC.

This rearrangement joins TRBV12-3 or TRBV12-4 to TRBJ2-1; 10 bases are shared with TRBD1. This CDR3 region has 12 residues. Trimming took 8 bases from V and 8 from J; bases not matched to a gene: 3. The CDR3 coding sequence is TGTGCCAGCGGACAGGGGGGATATGAGCAGTTCTTC. It is translated as CASGQGGYEQFF.

The rearrangement joins TRBV27 to TRBJ1-5; 11 nucleotides agree with TRBD1. The CDR3 runs 15 residues. The ends lost 7 bases at V and 6 bases at J; junction bases unmatched: 8. Looked up from germline, CDR1 is MNHEY and CDR2 is SMNVEV (reference sequence). CDR3 loop: CASTRTGGFGQPQHF. The CDR3 nucleotides are TGTGCCAGCACCAGGACAGGGGGCTTCGGTCAGCCCCAGCATTTT.